These 30 T cell receptor beta chains were all obtained from the same sample, sequenced in a study of blood T cell repertoires in COVID-19. Only in-frame clones appear in the TCRdb table, and some are missing; sequencing was by immunoSEQ multiplex PCR. The sample yields some 320,000 clones, about nine tenths seen once. Material for sequencing was PBMCs or T cells enriched from blood (not recorded which). These receptors were collected from a man between 60 and 75 years old who had recovered from COVID-19.

The chain carries TRBV7-9 and TRBJ1-1, with 7 bases fitting TRBD1. V dropped 1 base and J dropped 7; count of bases not matched to a gene: 12. Per the germline V gene, CDR1 is SEHNR and CDR2 is FQNEAQ (reference sequence). CDR3 length: 16 residues. This CDR3 is CASSLERQGVQHEAFF. The CDR3 DNA follows: TGTGCCAGCAGCTTAGAAAGACAGGGAGTGCAACATGAAGCTTTCTTT.

The V call is TRBV15, the J call TRBJ2-7, with a possible D match to TRBD2 (7 bases). Deletions cut 1 base from V and 2 bases from J, with 12 bases between. Germline lookup yields CDR1 LNHNV and CDR2 YYDKDF (reference sequence). The CDR3 has 15 residues. CDR3 residues: CATSRVGGGTYEQYF. The CDR3 region has the DNA TGTGCCACCAGCAGAGTAGGGGGAGGGACCTACGAGCAGTACTTC.

The chain carries TRBV7-3 and TRBJ2-1; 10 bases are shared with TRBD2. The CDR3 has 17 amino acids. With 5 bases clipped from V and 4 bases from J, the junction kept 11 bases outside the gene matches. Germline CDR1 and CDR2: SGHTA and FQGTGA. The CDR3 DNA reads as TGTGCCAGCAGCCCCGCCCTGGCTAGCGGGGGATACAATGAGCAGTTCTTC. Protein sequence: CASSPALASGGYNEQFF.

The chain links TRBV5-4 to TRBJ1-2; a possible D gene is TRBD1 (5 bases). Germline lookup yields CDR1 SGHNT and CDR2 YYREEE (reference sequence). The CDR3 consists of 16 residues. The ends were cut back, 4 bases at V and 4 bases at J, with 20 bases in the middle. The CDR3 sequence is CASSTDGPQGGYGYTF. The CDR3 DNA is TGTGCCAGCAGCACAGACGGACCCCAGGGAGGCTATGGCTACACCTTC.

The CDR3 protein is CASSFLGQGQETQYF. CDR3 DNA: TGCGCCAGCAGCTTCCTTGGACAGGGCCAAGAGACCCAGTACTTC. The V and J genes are TRBV5-1 and TRBJ2-5; 8 bases agree with TRBD1. The trim removed 2 bases at V and 1 base at J, leaving 4 bases unmatched. Germline CDR1 SGHRS, CDR2 YFSETQ. The CDR3 sequence is 15 residues long.

This clone was counted a single time. The chain joins TRBV19 to TRBJ1-2; 7 nucleotides match TRBD1. Trimming at V came to 8 bases and at J to 9 bases, leaving 12 bases not matched to a gene. This CDR3 has 13 residues. From germline, CDR1 is LNHDA and CDR2 SQIVND (reference sequence). The CDR3 loop reads CASLQGQSGRYTF. In nucleotides, the CDR3 is TGTGCCAGTCTCCAGGGACAGTCGGGGCGCTACACCTTC.

V gene TRBV5-1 combines with J gene TRBJ1-1; 7 nucleotides line up with TRBD1. From germline, CDR1 is SGHRS and CDR2 YFSETQ. Trimming took 4 bases from V and 0 from J; bases not matched to a gene: 3. CDR3 size: 14 residues. CDR3 residues: CASSNTGVNTEAFF. In nucleotides, the CDR3 is TGCGCCAGCAGCAACACAGGGGTGAACACTGAAGCTTTCTTT.

This rearrangement joins TRBV27 to TRBJ2-1, with 14 bases lining up with TRBD2. Germline V gives CDR1 MNHEY, CDR2 SMNVEV (reference sequence). V trimming: 5 bases; J trimming: 7 bases; junction bases outside the gene matches: 7. This CDR3 has 16 amino acids. The CDR3 region is CASSRAGTSGRNEQFF. The CDR3 nucleotides are TGTGCCAGCAGTCGAGCCGGGACTAGCGGGAGAAATGAGCAGTTCTTC.

V usage is TRBV5-1 and J usage is TRBJ2-1; 7 positions agree with TRBD2. From germline, CDR1 is SGHRS and CDR2 YFSETQ. With 0 bases clipped from V and 4 bases from J, the junction kept 7 bases outside the gene matches. There are 16 residues in the CDR3. The CDR3 sequence is CASSLASGTLYNEQFF. The DNA for the CDR3 is TGCGCCAGCAGCTTGGCTAGCGGAACCTTATACAATGAGCAGTTCTTC.

This chain uses TRBV6-6 with TRBJ2-5; 11 bases line up with TRBD1. This CDR3 region has 15 residues. From germline, CDR1 is MNHNY and CDR2 SVGAGI (reference sequence). The ends lost 2 bases at V and 4 bases at J; junction bases unmatched: 3. The CDR3 reads CASSYGGQGGETQYF. DNA for the CDR3: TGTGCCAGCAGTTACGGGGGACAGGGGGGAGAGACCCAGTACTTC.

The J gene is TRBJ1-1, the V gene TRBV29-1; TRBD1 matches at 9 bases. Germline assignment: CDR1 SQVTM and CDR2 ANQGSEA. J gave up 4 bases and V 4 bases, and 4 bases lay outside the gene matches. The CDR3 has 13 amino acids. The CDR3 loop is CSVVRQGGTEAFF. CDR3 DNA sequence: TGCAGCGTTGTCCGACAGGGGGGCACTGAAGCTTTCTTT.

V gene TRBV5-1 combines with J gene TRBJ1-5; D unclear. Germline V gene sequence: CDR1 SGHRS, CDR2 YFSETQ. This CDR3 region has 14 residues. V lost 5 bases to trimming and J lost 2 bases, with 11 bases between them. CDR3 residues: CASSMEGGNQPQHF. CDR3 nucleotide sequence: TGCGCCAGCAGTATGGAAGGAGGCAATCAGCCCCAGCATTTT.

The V and J genes are TRBV9 and TRBJ2-1, with D perhaps TRBD2 (10 bases). Trimming removed 4 bases at V and 9 bases at J, with 32 bases between. The germline gives CDR1 SGDLS, CDR2 YYNGEE. CDR3 length equals 19 residues. The CDR3 bases are TGTGCCAGCAGCTCCAGAGGGGACAGGGTCCCTAGCGGGAGAGGTGAGCAGTTCTTC. It translates to CASSSRGDRVPSGRGEQFF.

The chain uses TRBV10-3 and TRBJ1-1; 8 bases agree with TRBD1. Germline V gene sequence: CDR1 ENHRY, CDR2 SYGVKD. J lost 5 bases, V lost 4 bases, and 21 bases had no gene match. This CDR3 region has 19 residues. CDR3 protein: CAISGSGQGMDYDVTEAFF. The CDR3 nucleotides read TGTGCCATCAGTGGAAGTGGACAGGGCATGGATTACGACGTAACTGAAGCTTTCTTT.

The chain has TRBV27 and TRBJ1-6; 8 nucleotides align to TRBD1. This CDR3 has 15 amino acids. V shed 6 bases, J shed 9 bases, and the junction held 10 bases outside the gene matches. The germline CDR1 and CDR2 sequences are MNHEY and SMNVEV (reference sequence). Here the CDR3 DNA reads TGTGCCAGCAGAACCCCGGGACAGGTTCCTTCACCCCTCCACTTT. This translates into CASRTPGQVPSPLHF.

This clone was counted between two and nine times. V gene TRBV2 combines with J gene TRBJ1-6; D is unresolved. V lost 8 bases and J 7 bases, leaving 12 bases between the germline ends. The CDR3 sequence is 13 residues long. Germline values: CDR1 SNHLY, CDR2 FYNNEI. CDR3 residues: CASAVGGNSPLHF. CDR3 nucleotides: TGTGCCAGCGCCGTAGGAGGGAATTCACCCCTCCACTTT.

This sequence joins TRBV3-1 (or the pseudogene TRBV3-2) and TRBJ2-7; weak D call: TRBD2 (5 bases). From germline, CDR1 is LGHDT and CDR2 YNNKEL (reference sequence). Between the trimmed V and J ends, which lost 2 bases and 7 bases, there was a span of 12 bases. The CDR3 length is 13 residues. The CDR3 here is CASSQTISGEQYF. The DNA of the CDR3 is TGTGCCAGCAGCCAAACAATCTCGGGGGAGCAGTACTTC.

V is TRBV4-2 and J is TRBJ2-5, with TRBD1 identical over 11 bases. The CDR3 runs 16 residues. Trimming took 1 base from V and 4 from J; bases not matched to a gene: 5. Germline-derived CDR1 and CDR2 are LGHNA and YNFKEQ. The CDR3 protein is CASSQAPGQGVETQYF. As DNA, the CDR3 is TGTGCCAGCAGCCAAGCCCCGGGACAGGGGGTAGAGACCCAGTACTTC.

This clone appeared a single time. The chain has TRBV5-1 and TRBJ2-7; the D is unclear. The CDR3 spans 14 residues. V was pared by 4 bases and J by 1 base, with 12 bases between. Germline CDR1 SGHRS, CDR2 YFSETQ. DNA of the CDR3: TGCGCCAGCAGCACGAGGCCAGAATCCTACGAGCAGTACTTC. Translated: CASSTRPESYEQYF.

The rearrangement uses TRBV4-3 and TRBJ1-2; 8 nucleotides match TRBD1. The germline V gene encodes CDR1 LGHNA and CDR2 YSLEER. This CDR3 has 17 residues. With 0 bases clipped from V and 0 bases from J, the junction kept 6 bases outside the gene matches. CDR3: CASSQDAQGGTNYGYTF. CDR3 nucleotide sequence: TGCGCCAGCAGCCAAGATGCACAGGGGGGCACTAACTATGGCTACACCTTC.

CDR3 sequence: CASSFGEGTEAFF. The CDR3 DNA is TGCGCCAGCAGCTTTGGGGAGGGGACTGAAGCTTTCTTT. V and J are TRBV5-1 and TRBJ1-1; TRBD1 might be the D (5 bases). Germline V gives CDR1 SGHRS, CDR2 YFSETQ. This CDR3 region has 13 residues. Trimming stripped 2 bases from V and 5 bases from J, with 10 bases between.

The chain carries TRBV19 and TRBJ2-2; 7 bases are a match to TRBD1. Per the germline V gene, CDR1 is LNHDA and CDR2 is SQIVND (reference sequence). With V trimmed by 5 bases and J by 4 bases, 10 bases remained unmatched. CDR3 length: 16 residues. The CDR3 is CASSPLPGQFTGELFF. The CDR3 DNA is TGTGCCAGTAGTCCGCTCCCGGGACAGTTCACCGGGGAGCTGTTTTTT.

In this sample, this clone turned up a few times. The genes are TRBV28 and TRBJ2-4; D possibly corresponds to TRBD2 (6 bases). The CDR3 sequence is 15 residues long. Germline loops: CDR1 MDHEN, CDR2 SYDVKM. V was cut by 2 bases and J by 5 bases, with 13 bases left in between. The CDR3 protein is CASSLGRDPENIQYF. DNA for the CDR3: TGTGCCAGCAGTTTAGGGCGGGACCCTGAAAACATTCAGTACTTC.

This clone was found once. The V gene is TRBV3-1 (or the pseudogene TRBV3-2), the J gene TRBJ2-2, with 10 nucleotides matching TRBD2. Germline assignment: CDR1 LGHDT and CDR2 YNNKEL (reference sequence). V gave up 6 bases and J gave up 5 bases; unmatched junction bases: 15. CDR3 length: 18 amino acids. Here the CDR3 reads CASRRTSGANRGTGELFF. In DNA, the CDR3 is TGTGCCAGCAGACGGACTAGCGGAGCGAACAGAGGAACCGGGGAGCTGTTTTTT.

J is TRBJ2-7 and V is TRBV6-5; TRBD2 aligns across 7 bases. The V and J ends lost 4 bases and 0 bases, in that order; junction bases with no gene match: 9. The CDR3 totals 16 residues. Germline V gene lookup returns CDR1 MNHEY and CDR2 SVGAGI. CDR3 region: CASSFLAEAPSYEQYF. The CDR3 nucleotides read TGTGCCAGCAGTTTCCTAGCGGAGGCACCCTCCTACGAGCAGTACTTC.

The J gene is TRBJ1-5, the V gene TRBV4-1; possibly TRBD1 for D (5 bases). V was pared by 1 base and J by 4 bases, with 11 bases between. CDR1 is MGHRA, CDR2 YSYEKL, per germline. This CDR3 contains 15 residues. Here the CDR3 DNA reads TGCGCCAGCAGCCAAGTGGGGGGGGAGAATCAGCCCCAGCATTTT. Translated, it gives CASSQVGGENQPQHF.

The chain carries TRBV9 and TRBJ1-2; 8 bases agree with TRBD1. The J segment lost 7 bases and the V segment lost 3 bases, leaving 8 bases of the junction unmatched. CDR3 length: 14 residues. The V gene's germline CDR1 is SGDLS and CDR2 YYNGEE. The CDR3 sequence is CASSEGAGGFGYTF. The CDR3 DNA sequence: TGTGCCAGCAGCGAAGGGGCAGGGGGCTTTGGCTACACCTTC.

This chain uses TRBV29-1 with TRBJ2-7; 13 positions match TRBD2. V gave up 4 bases and J gave up 5 bases; unmatched junction bases: 8. The CDR3 runs to 15 residues. Looked up from germline, CDR1 is SQVTM and CDR2 is ANQGSEA. As DNA, the CDR3 is TGCAGCGTTGCGGGACTAGCGGGAAAGTCAGACGAGCAGTACTTC. Protein product: CSVAGLAGKSDEQYF.

The genes are TRBV27 and TRBJ2-1, with 9 bases identical to TRBD2. With 7 bases clipped from V and 5 bases from J, the junction kept 9 bases outside the gene matches. CDR1 is MNHEY, CDR2 SMNVEV, per germline (reference sequence). CDR3 length: 15 amino acids. The CDR3 sequence is CASTTLGTSNNEQFF. The CDR3 DNA follows: TGTGCCAGCACCACACTCGGGACTAGCAACAATGAGCAGTTCTTC.

The chain uses TRBV3-1 (or the pseudogene TRBV3-2) and TRBJ2-5, with D hard to call. V lost 8 bases and J 4 bases, leaving 8 bases between the germline ends. The CDR3 length is 11 residues. Germline V gives CDR1 LGHDT, CDR2 YNNKEL (reference sequence). CDR3 sequence reads: CASASGETQYF. CDR3 bases: TGTGCCAGCGCATCGGGAGAGACCCAGTACTTC.